A selection of T cell receptor beta chains follows, all from one sample in a study of T cell responses to AZD1222 COVID-19 vaccine. Produced via immunoSEQ multiplex PCR; TCRdb's table is partial and in-frame only. The table has roughly 180,000 clones, about 93% seen once; the top ten hold approximately 1.8%. The sample consisted of peripheral blood, taken 28 days after the second AZD1222 dose. The receptors shown here come from an adult who received the AZD1222 COVID-19 vaccine. CDR3s leave out the opening cysteine and the closing phenylalanine or tryptophan. The D gene is left open where the match is weak.

v_gene,len,j_gene,d_gene,CDR3aa
TRBV27,11,TRBJ1-6,TRBD1,ASSLDRDSPLH
TRBV19,11,TRBJ1-5,.,ASSRDAHQPQH
TRBV19,13,TRBJ2-3,TRBD1,ASSAHRGRTDTQY
TRBV5-1,13,TRBJ2-2,.,ASSPRVSDAGELF
TRBV6-5,14,TRBJ1-1,.,ASSYSRFQANTEAF
TRBV19,12,TRBJ1-2,TRBD1,ASSQDRDLYGYT
TRBV14,11,TRBJ1-1,.,ASSQEGGLSAF
TRBV4-1,11,TRBJ2-1,.,ASSRVPYNEQF
TRBV5-1,10,TRBJ2-5,.,ASSPDLLSEY
TRBV6-5,13,TRBJ1-2,.,ASSPTQVYSQGYT
TRBV6-1,16,TRBJ1-2,.,ASSEAGLGGGFGYGYT
TRBV2,11,TRBJ2-4,.,ATTQEGRNIQY
TRBV10-3,11,TRBJ1-6,.,AIRDSRNSPLH
TRBV9,13,TRBJ2-1,.,ASSTQGLYSNEQF
TRBV25-1,10,TRBJ1-5,.,ASQGTNQPQH
TRBV25-1,11,TRBJ2-1,.,ASSEFGGNEQF
TRBV4-2,13,TRBJ2-3,.,ASSQDLNRPDTQY
TRBV4-1,11,TRBJ2-7,.,ASSQGQAYEQY
TRBV9,13,TRBJ1-4,.,ASSSRGGPNEKLF
TRBV10-3,12,TRBJ1-5,TRBD1,AIRDRGFDQPQH
TRBV15,17,TRBJ1-2,TRBD1,ATSRDSSQPGQTTYGYT
TRBV6-5,13,TRBJ2-7,.,ASSYSLDSSYEQY
TRBV30,10,TRBJ1-1,.,AWSPSMLEAF
TRBV6-2/TRBV6-3,12,TRBJ1-5,.,ASSRSGHNQPQH
TRBV7-2,12,TRBJ2-1,.,ASGKLGWDNEQF
TRBV5-8,12,TRBJ1-2,TRBD1,ASSLGQGAWGYT
TRBV12-3/TRBV12-4,11,TRBJ1-2,.,ASSHGGDYGYT
TRBV7-6,13,TRBJ2-5,.,ASSLDRRGSETQY
TRBV4-1,12,TRBJ1-1,.,ATSPLAPNTEAF
TRBV3-1/TRBV3-2,10,TRBJ2-5,.,ASSQLAETQY
TRBV6-5,12,TRBJ2-2,.,ASSYGLNTGELF
TRBV6-5,13,TRBJ1-1,.,ATRPQTNLNTEAF
TRBV7-9,14,TRBJ1-2,.,ASSLIPLSGGFGYT
TRBV2,10,TRBJ2-7,.,ASSTGRYEQY
TRBV30,13,TRBJ1-3,.,AWSFPGGSGNTIY
TRBV10-1,13,TRBJ2-1,TRBD2,ASSESSGEFNEQF
TRBV6-5,12,TRBJ1-2,TRBD1,ASSLGTGMSGYT
TRBV4-3,15,TRBJ2-3,TRBD2,ASSQGAAGGGTDTQY
TRBV5-4,14,TRBJ1-2,TRBD1,ASSPDTTGGSDGYT
TRBV27,13,TRBJ2-7,TRBD1,ASSAPGQATYEQY
TRBV23-1,13,TRBJ2-7,TRBD1,ASSSGTALSDEQY
TRBV21-1,15,TRBJ2-7,.,ASSKGPLSPNNYEQY
TRBV5-1,13,TRBJ2-7,.,ASSLGLGLSYEQY
TRBV5-5,12,TRBJ2-7,.,ASSFSRQTYEQY
TRBV27,14,TRBJ1-1,.,ASSLRAAFMNTEAF